This T cell receptor beta chain was recorded in a study of radiation and T cells in renal cell carcinoma. The CDR3 is 18 residues long. CDR1 is SGHAT, CDR2 FQNNGV, per germline. The junction had 11 bases not matched to a gene; V was cut back by 1 base and J by 0 bases. The protocol was immunoSEQ multiplex PCR, while the TCRdb copy is restricted to in-frame clones and leaves out a portion. Here the sample spans about 73,000 clones, over 80% being singletons. This clone was detected only once. Stated time point: blood 4 weeks post-SBRT, at nephrectomy. The treatment was: 15 Gy SBRT to primary tumor, nephrectomy 4 weeks later.

The TCR originated in a woman between 55 and 75 years old with renal cell carcinoma. The chain uses TRBV11-2 and TRBJ1-2; 7 bases fit TRBD1. The sequencing here drew on blood, taken from a patient whose treatment included radiotherapy and nephrectomy. This CDR3 reads CASSLGRGDRLTNYGYTF. The CDR3, as DNA: TGTGCCAGCAGCTTAGGGCGCGGGGACAGACTCACTAACTATGGCTACACCTTC.